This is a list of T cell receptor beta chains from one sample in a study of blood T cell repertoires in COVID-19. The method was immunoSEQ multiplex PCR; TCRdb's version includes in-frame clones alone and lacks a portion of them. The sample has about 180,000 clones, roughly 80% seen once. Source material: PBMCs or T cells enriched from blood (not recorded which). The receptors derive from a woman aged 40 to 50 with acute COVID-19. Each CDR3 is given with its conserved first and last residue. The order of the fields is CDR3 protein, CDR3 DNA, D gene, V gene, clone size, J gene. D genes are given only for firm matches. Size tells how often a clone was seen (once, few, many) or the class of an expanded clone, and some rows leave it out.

cdr3_aa: CASSIRPGTEAFF
cdr3_nt: TGTGCCAGCAGCATACGACCGGGGACTGAAGCTTTCTTT
d_call: -
v_call: TRBV11-3
clone_size: -
j_call: TRBJ1-1

cdr3_aa: CASSQVRLAFYNEQFF
cdr3_nt: TGTGCCAGCAGCCAAGTCCGCCTAGCGTTTTACAATGAGCAGTTCTTC
d_call: -
v_call: TRBV3-1/TRBV3-2
clone_size: -
j_call: TRBJ2-1

cdr3_aa: CATSPVGTLNYEQYF
cdr3_nt: TGTGCCACAAGCCCCGTAGGGACACTAAACTACGAGCAGTACTTC
d_call: -
v_call: TRBV30
clone_size: few
j_call: TRBJ2-7

cdr3_aa: CASSLGTGYNSPLHF
cdr3_nt: TGTGCCAGCAGCCTCGGGACAGGGTATAATTCACCCCTCCACTTT
d_call: TRBD1
v_call: TRBV3-1/TRBV3-2
clone_size: -
j_call: TRBJ1-6

cdr3_aa: CASDREGGGGYTF
cdr3_nt: TGCGCCAGCGACCGTGAAGGGGGTGGTGGCTACACCTTC
d_call: -
v_call: TRBV5-1
clone_size: -
j_call: TRBJ1-2

cdr3_aa: CASSTTGDGNTGELFF
cdr3_nt: TGTGCCAGCAGCACGACAGGGGACGGGAACACCGGGGAGCTGTTTTTT
d_call: TRBD1
v_call: TRBV5-5
clone_size: few
j_call: TRBJ2-2

cdr3_aa: CASGLVISRSSGRVEQFF
cdr3_nt: TGTGCTAGTGGTTTGGTAATATCCCGGTCTAGCGGGAGAGTAGAGCAGTTCTTC
d_call: TRBD2
v_call: TRBV12-5
clone_size: -
j_call: TRBJ2-1

cdr3_aa: CSASLAEGGRYNEQFF
cdr3_nt: TGCAGTGCTAGTCTAGCGGAGGGGGGGAGGTACAATGAGCAGTTCTTC
d_call: -
v_call: TRBV20-1
clone_size: -
j_call: TRBJ2-1

cdr3_aa: CAWGGDYYNEQFF
cdr3_nt: TGTGCCTGGGGGGGGGACTACTACAATGAGCAGTTCTTC
d_call: TRBD2
v_call: TRBV30
clone_size: -
j_call: TRBJ2-1

cdr3_aa: CASSQAGVLFGELFF
cdr3_nt: TGCGCCAGCAGCCAAGCAGGGGTATTGTTCGGGGAGCTGTTTTTT
d_call: -
v_call: TRBV4-1
clone_size: -
j_call: TRBJ2-2

cdr3_aa: CAWTGSNYGYTF
cdr3_nt: TGTGCCTGGACGGGATCTAACTATGGCTACACCTTC
d_call: -
v_call: TRBV30
clone_size: -
j_call: TRBJ1-2

cdr3_aa: CSVRTTAEKLFF
cdr3_nt: TGCAGCGTTCGTACCACAGCCGAAAAACTGTTTTTT
d_call: -
v_call: TRBV29-1
clone_size: -
j_call: TRBJ1-4

cdr3_aa: CASSRSYQTEAFF
cdr3_nt: TGTGCCAGCAGCCGCTCTTACCAGACTGAAGCTTTCTTT
d_call: -
v_call: TRBV14
clone_size: -
j_call: TRBJ1-1

cdr3_aa: CASTSGQGGTGYTF
cdr3_nt: TGTGCCAGCACTTCAGGACAGGGGGGTACTGGCTACACCTTC
d_call: TRBD1
v_call: TRBV6-5
clone_size: -
j_call: TRBJ1-2

cdr3_aa: CASSEPPGSGNNEQFF
cdr3_nt: TGTGCCAGCAGCGAACCCCCCGGTAGCGGGAACAATGAGCAGTTCTTC
d_call: TRBD2
v_call: TRBV2
clone_size: -
j_call: TRBJ2-1

cdr3_aa: CASSYLQGSGEQYF
cdr3_nt: TGTGCCAGCAGCTACCTACAGGGGAGTGGCGAGCAGTACTTC
d_call: TRBD1
v_call: TRBV16
clone_size: -
j_call: TRBJ2-7

cdr3_aa: CASSYSGVLNTEAFF
cdr3_nt: TGTGCCAGCAGTTACTCCGGGGTTCTGAACACTGAAGCTTTCTTT
d_call: -
v_call: TRBV6-5
clone_size: -
j_call: TRBJ1-1

cdr3_aa: CASSHGLDPPEQFF
cdr3_nt: TGTGCCAGCAGTCACGGACTAGACCCCCCTGAGCAGTTCTTC
d_call: TRBD2
v_call: TRBV3-1/TRBV3-2
clone_size: few
j_call: TRBJ2-1

cdr3_aa: CASSERVGADTQYF
cdr3_nt: TGTGCCAGCAGTGAGAGGGTAGGAGCAGATACGCAGTATTTT
d_call: -
v_call: TRBV6-1
clone_size: -
j_call: TRBJ2-3

cdr3_aa: CASSVTVENTEAFF
cdr3_nt: TGTGCCAGCAGCGTAACAGTGGAGAACACTGAAGCTTTCTTT
d_call: -
v_call: TRBV9
clone_size: -
j_call: TRBJ1-1

cdr3_aa: CASSEFGHYGNIQYF
cdr3_nt: TGTGCCAGCAGTGAGTTTGGACACTACGGGAACATTCAGTACTTC
d_call: -
v_call: TRBV2
clone_size: -
j_call: TRBJ2-4

cdr3_aa: CASSKTGGAVGAEAFF
cdr3_nt: TGCGCCAGCAGCAAGACAGGGGGCGCAGTTGGCGCTGAAGCTTTCTTT
d_call: TRBD1
v_call: TRBV5-1
clone_size: -
j_call: TRBJ1-1

cdr3_aa: CASSSGNGEKLFF
cdr3_nt: TGTGCCAGCAGTTCAGGGAACGGCGAAAAACTGTTTTTT
d_call: -
v_call: TRBV6-5
clone_size: once
j_call: TRBJ1-4

cdr3_aa: CAWSVLGGVGQPQHF
cdr3_nt: TGTGCCTGGAGTGTACTTGGTGGAGTCGGTCAGCCCCAGCATTTT
d_call: -
v_call: TRBV30
clone_size: once
j_call: TRBJ1-5

cdr3_aa: CASSLAGGGYSNQPQHF
cdr3_nt: TGTGCTAGCAGCTTAGCGGGGGGAGGTTATAGCAATCAGCCCCAGCATTTT
d_call: -
v_call: TRBV7-7
clone_size: -
j_call: TRBJ1-5

cdr3_aa: CATSRDAAVSVPQHF
cdr3_nt: TGTGCCACCAGCAGAGATGCGGCGGTGTCGGTGCCCCAGCATTTT
d_call: -
v_call: TRBV15
clone_size: -
j_call: TRBJ1-5

cdr3_aa: CASTIQGAPSDEQFF
cdr3_nt: TGCGCCAGCACGATACAGGGGGCCCCCTCCGATGAGCAGTTCTTC
d_call: TRBD1
v_call: TRBV5-1
clone_size: -
j_call: TRBJ2-1

cdr3_aa: CASSLGGTTNTEAFF
cdr3_nt: TGCGCCAGCAGCTTGGGTGGGACAACGAACACTGAAGCTTTCTTT
d_call: -
v_call: TRBV5-1
clone_size: -
j_call: TRBJ1-1

cdr3_aa: CASSIRGGGQPQHF
cdr3_nt: TGTGCCAGTAGTATTCGGGGCGGGGGTCAGCCCCAGCATTTT
d_call: -
v_call: TRBV19
clone_size: -
j_call: TRBJ1-5

cdr3_aa: CASSSYTSGGTDTQYF
cdr3_nt: TGTGCCAGCAGCTCTTATACTAGCGGGGGGACAGATACGCAGTATTTT
d_call: TRBD2
v_call: TRBV5-6
clone_size: -
j_call: TRBJ2-3

cdr3_aa: CASSFTGYTEAFF
cdr3_nt: TGTGCCAGCAGTTTTACGGGGTATACTGAAGCTTTCTTT
d_call: -
v_call: TRBV28
clone_size: -
j_call: TRBJ1-1

cdr3_aa: CSASVWPSNQPQHF
cdr3_nt: TGCAGTGCTAGTGTATGGCCCTCCAATCAGCCCCAGCATTTT
d_call: -
v_call: TRBV20-1
clone_size: few
j_call: TRBJ1-5

cdr3_aa: CANRSRSSYEQYF
cdr3_nt: TGTGCCAACAGGTCACGCAGCTCCTACGAGCAGTACTTC
d_call: -
v_call: TRBV27
clone_size: -
j_call: TRBJ2-7

cdr3_aa: CASSGPGGQPQHF
cdr3_nt: TGTGCCAGCTCGGGCCCGGGGGGTCAGCCCCAGCATTTT
d_call: -
v_call: TRBV19
clone_size: -
j_call: TRBJ1-5

cdr3_aa: CASSFNLEETQYF
cdr3_nt: TGTGCCAGCAGCTTCAACCTAGAAGAGACCCAGTACTTC
d_call: -
v_call: TRBV5-6
clone_size: -
j_call: TRBJ2-5

cdr3_aa: CASSWGDRANQETQYF
cdr3_nt: TGTGCCAGCAGCTGGGGGGACAGGGCCAACCAAGAGACCCAGTACTTC
d_call: TRBD1
v_call: TRBV5-8
clone_size: -
j_call: TRBJ2-5

cdr3_aa: CASSLVASGEAFF
cdr3_nt: TGCGCCAGCAGCTTGGTTGCCAGCGGTGAAGCTTTCTTT
d_call: -
v_call: TRBV5-1
clone_size: -
j_call: TRBJ1-1

cdr3_aa: CASSLVGGAYGYTF
cdr3_nt: TGTGCCAGCAGCTTAGTCGGGGGGGCTTATGGCTACACCTTC
d_call: -
v_call: TRBV7-9
clone_size: -
j_call: TRBJ1-2

cdr3_aa: CAWSRTGELFF
cdr3_nt: TGTGCCTGGAGCCGTACCGGGGAGCTGTTTTTT
d_call: -
v_call: TRBV30
clone_size: -
j_call: TRBJ2-2

cdr3_aa: CAWSVGPAHQANYGYTF
cdr3_nt: TGTGCCTGGAGTGTGGGCCCGGCCCACCAAGCTAACTATGGCTACACCTTC
d_call: -
v_call: TRBV30
clone_size: -
j_call: TRBJ1-2

cdr3_aa: CATSDLARSGELFF
cdr3_nt: TGTGCCACCAGTGATCTGGCCCGGAGCGGGGAGCTGTTTTTT
d_call: -
v_call: TRBV24-1
clone_size: -
j_call: TRBJ2-2

cdr3_aa: CASSKLTGGMTEAFF
cdr3_nt: TGTGCCAGCAGCAAACTAACAGGGGGTATGACTGAAGCTTTCTTT
d_call: TRBD1
v_call: TRBV7-9
clone_size: once
j_call: TRBJ1-1

cdr3_aa: CASSILGDRGQTEAFF
cdr3_nt: TGTGCCAGTAGTATATTAGGGGACAGGGGGCAGACTGAAGCTTTCTTT
d_call: TRBD1
v_call: TRBV19
clone_size: -
j_call: TRBJ1-1

cdr3_aa: CASSLTSGASDTQYF
cdr3_nt: TGCGCCAGCAGCCTTACTAGCGGAGCTTCAGATACGCAGTATTTT
d_call: TRBD2
v_call: TRBV5-1
clone_size: -
j_call: TRBJ2-3

cdr3_aa: CASSPDSDQPQHF
cdr3_nt: TGTGCCAGCAGCCCCGACAGCGATCAGCCCCAGCATTTT
d_call: -
v_call: TRBV7-9
clone_size: -
j_call: TRBJ1-5

cdr3_aa: CASWSGVDREQYF
cdr3_nt: TGTGCCAGCTGGAGCGGGGTAGACCGGGAGCAGTACTTC
d_call: TRBD2
v_call: TRBV6-5
clone_size: -
j_call: TRBJ2-7

cdr3_aa: CASSPQGITEAFF
cdr3_nt: TGTGCCAGCTCACCACAGGGGATCACTGAAGCTTTCTTT
d_call: -
v_call: TRBV18
clone_size: -
j_call: TRBJ1-1

cdr3_aa: CASGLLETRAYEQYF
cdr3_nt: TGTGCTAGTGGTTTGCTTGAGACTAGGGCCTACGAGCAGTACTTC
d_call: -
v_call: TRBV12-5
clone_size: -
j_call: TRBJ2-7

cdr3_aa: CASSLGLASGNQETQYF
cdr3_nt: TGTGCCAGCAGCTTAGGTTTAGCTAGCGGAAACCAAGAGACCCAGTACTTC
d_call: TRBD2
v_call: TRBV11-2
clone_size: -
j_call: TRBJ2-5

cdr3_aa: CASSRGTGYEQYF
cdr3_nt: TGTGCCAGCAGCAGAGGGACAGGCTACGAGCAGTACTTC
d_call: TRBD1
v_call: TRBV11-3
clone_size: -
j_call: TRBJ2-7